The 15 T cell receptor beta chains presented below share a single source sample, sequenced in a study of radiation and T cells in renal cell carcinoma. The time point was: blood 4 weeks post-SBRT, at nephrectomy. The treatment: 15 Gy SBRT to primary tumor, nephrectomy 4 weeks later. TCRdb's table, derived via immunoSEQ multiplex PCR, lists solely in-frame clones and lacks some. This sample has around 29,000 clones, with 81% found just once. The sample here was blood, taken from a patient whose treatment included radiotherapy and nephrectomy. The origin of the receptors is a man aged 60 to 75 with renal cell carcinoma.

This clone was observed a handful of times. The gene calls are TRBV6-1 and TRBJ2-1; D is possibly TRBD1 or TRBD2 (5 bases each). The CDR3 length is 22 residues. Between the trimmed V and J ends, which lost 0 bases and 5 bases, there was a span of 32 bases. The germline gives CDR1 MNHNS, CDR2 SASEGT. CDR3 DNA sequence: TGTGCCAGCAGTGAAGCGCGAGTTCGGCCGGGGCGAGGGAAAAATGGAAACAATGAGCAGTTCTTC. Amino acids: CASSEARVRPGRGKNGNNEQFF.

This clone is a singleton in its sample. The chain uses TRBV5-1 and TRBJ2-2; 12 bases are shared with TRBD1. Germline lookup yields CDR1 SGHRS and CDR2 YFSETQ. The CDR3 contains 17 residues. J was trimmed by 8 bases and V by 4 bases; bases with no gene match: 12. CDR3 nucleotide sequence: TGCGCCAGCAGCCAAGCCGGGACAGGGGGCGGTCCTGGGGAGCTGTTTTTT. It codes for CASSQAGTGGGPGELFF.

CDR3 loop: CASSFSGGSQETQYF. CDR3 nucleotide sequence: TGTGCCAGCAGTTTTTCAGGGGGGAGCCAAGAGACCCAGTACTTC. The V and J genes are TRBV6-1 and TRBJ2-5, with D possibly matching TRBD1 (7 bases). Germline lookup yields CDR1 MNHNS and CDR2 SASEGT. The V gene lost 5 bases and the J gene lost 1 base, with 14 bases spanning the gap. This CDR3 contains 15 residues.

The CDR3 loop is CAWSTTTGSRNEKLFF. The CDR3 nucleotides are TGTGCCTGGTCTACAACCACCGGGTCGCGGAATGAAAAACTGTTTTTT. The chain combines TRBV30 with TRBJ1-4; D remains ambiguous. Trimming shortened V by 5 bases and J by 5 bases, and 21 bases separated the two germline ends. The CDR3 consists of 16 residues. CDR1 GTSNPN and CDR2 SVGIG come from the germline V gene (reference sequence).

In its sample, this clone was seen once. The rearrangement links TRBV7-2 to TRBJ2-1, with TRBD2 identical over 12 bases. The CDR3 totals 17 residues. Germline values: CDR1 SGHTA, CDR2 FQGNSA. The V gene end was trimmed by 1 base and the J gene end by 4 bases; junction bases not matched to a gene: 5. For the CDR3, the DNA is TGTGCCAGCAGCTTAGGCCGACTAGCGGGGGCTTACAATGAGCAGTTCTTC. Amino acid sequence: CASSLGRLAGAYNEQFF.

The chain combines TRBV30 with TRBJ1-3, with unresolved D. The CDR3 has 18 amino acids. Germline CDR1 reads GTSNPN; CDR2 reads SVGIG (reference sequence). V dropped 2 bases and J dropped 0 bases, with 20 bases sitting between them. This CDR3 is CAWSSNSLNHFSGNTIYF. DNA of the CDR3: TGTGCCTGGAGTTCAAACTCTCTTAACCACTTCTCTGGAAACACCATATATTTT.

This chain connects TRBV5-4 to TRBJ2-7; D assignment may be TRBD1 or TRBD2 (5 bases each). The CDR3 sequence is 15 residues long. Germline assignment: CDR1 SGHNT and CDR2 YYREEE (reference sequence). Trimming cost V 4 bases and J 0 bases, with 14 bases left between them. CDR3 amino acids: CASSPGTLSSYEQYF. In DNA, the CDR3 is TGTGCCAGCAGCCCTGGGACGTTGAGCTCCTACGAGCAGTACTTC.

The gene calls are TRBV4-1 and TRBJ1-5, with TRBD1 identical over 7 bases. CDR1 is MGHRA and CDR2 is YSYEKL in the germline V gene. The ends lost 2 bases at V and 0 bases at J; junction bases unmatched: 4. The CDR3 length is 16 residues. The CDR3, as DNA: TGCGCCAGCAGCCAAAGGGACAGTTATAGCAATCAGCCCCAGCATTTT. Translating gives CASSQRDSYSNQPQHF.

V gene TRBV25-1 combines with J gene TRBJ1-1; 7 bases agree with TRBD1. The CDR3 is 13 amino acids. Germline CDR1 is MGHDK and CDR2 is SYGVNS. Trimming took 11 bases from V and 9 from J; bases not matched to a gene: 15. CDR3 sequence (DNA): TGTGCCGGCAATCAAAGACAGGGAGATAAAGCTTTCTTT. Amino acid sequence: CAGNQRQGDKAFF. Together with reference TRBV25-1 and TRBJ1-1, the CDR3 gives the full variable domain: EADIYQTPRYLVIGTGKKITLECSQTMGHDKMYWYQQDPGMELHLIHYSYGVNSTEKGDLSSESTVSRIRTEHFPLTLESARPSHTSQYLCAGNQRQGDKAFFGQGTRLTVV.

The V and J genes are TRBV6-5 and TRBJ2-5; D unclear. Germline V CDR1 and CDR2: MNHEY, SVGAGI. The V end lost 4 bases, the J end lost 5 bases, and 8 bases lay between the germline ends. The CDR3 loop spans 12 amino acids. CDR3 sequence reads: CASSFNIETQYF. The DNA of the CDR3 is TGTGCCAGCAGTTTCAATATCGAGACCCAGTACTTC.

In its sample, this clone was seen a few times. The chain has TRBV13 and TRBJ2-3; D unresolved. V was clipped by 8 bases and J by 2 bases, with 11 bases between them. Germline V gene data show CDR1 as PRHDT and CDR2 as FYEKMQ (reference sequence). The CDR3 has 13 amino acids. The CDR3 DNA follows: TGTGCCAGCGGATCCCGGTACACAGATACGCAGTATTTT. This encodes CASGSRYTDTQYF.

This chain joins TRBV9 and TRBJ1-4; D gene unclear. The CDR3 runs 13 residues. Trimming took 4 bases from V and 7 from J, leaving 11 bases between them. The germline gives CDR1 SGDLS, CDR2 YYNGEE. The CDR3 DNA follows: TGTGCCAGCAGCAAAGACATCTCTGAAAAACTGTTTTTT. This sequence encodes CASSKDISEKLFF. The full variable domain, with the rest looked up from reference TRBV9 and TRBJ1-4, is DSGVTQTPKHLITATGQRVTLRCSPRSGDLSVYWYQQSLDQGLQFLIQYYNGEERAKGNILERFSAQQFPDLHSELNLSSLELGDSALYFCASSKDISEKLFFGSGTQLSVL.

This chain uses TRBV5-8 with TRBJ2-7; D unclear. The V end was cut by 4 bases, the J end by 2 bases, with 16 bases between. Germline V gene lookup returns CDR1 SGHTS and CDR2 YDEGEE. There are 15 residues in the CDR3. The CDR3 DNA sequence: TGTGCCAGCAGCCGCCGGACCAAGAACACCTACGAGCAGTACTTC. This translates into CASSRRTKNTYEQYF.

The CDR3 DNA reads TGTGCCAGCAGCTTAGTGGGGACAGTCGTGAACGAGCAGTACTTC. It encodes CASSLVGTVVNEQYF. This chain links TRBV7-2 with TRBJ2-7, with 7 positions matching TRBD1. The CDR3 is 15 residues long. Germline CDR1 and CDR2: SGHTA and FQGNSA. The V segment lost 1 base and the J segment 5 bases; nucleotides outside the gene matches: 8.

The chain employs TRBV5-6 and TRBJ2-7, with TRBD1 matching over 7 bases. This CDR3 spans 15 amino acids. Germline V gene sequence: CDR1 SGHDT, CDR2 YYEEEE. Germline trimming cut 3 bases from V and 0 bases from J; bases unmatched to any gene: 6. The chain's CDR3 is CASSSKDRFSYEQYF. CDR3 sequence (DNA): TGTGCCAGCAGCTCCAAGGACAGGTTCTCCTACGAGCAGTACTTC.